This TCR beta chain was observed in a study of shared T cell receptors in the human thymus. TCRdb's table, derived via immunoSEQ multiplex PCR, lists solely in-frame clones and lacks some. The table records some 400,000 clones, around 93% of them present only once. The sequence derives from a human donor. Sequencing was carried out using thymocytes.

In DNA, the CDR3 is TGTGCCAGCAGCCAGAACCCCCGCGCTAGCGCCTCTTACGAGCAGTACTTC. Protein sequence: CASSQNPRASASYEQYF. The gene calls are TRBV2 and TRBJ2-7; the D gene is possibly TRBD2 (6 bases). The CDR3 extends over 17 amino acids. CDR1 and CDR2 from the germline V gene are SNHLY and FYNNEI. V was cut by 6 bases and J by 4 bases, with 25 bases left in between.